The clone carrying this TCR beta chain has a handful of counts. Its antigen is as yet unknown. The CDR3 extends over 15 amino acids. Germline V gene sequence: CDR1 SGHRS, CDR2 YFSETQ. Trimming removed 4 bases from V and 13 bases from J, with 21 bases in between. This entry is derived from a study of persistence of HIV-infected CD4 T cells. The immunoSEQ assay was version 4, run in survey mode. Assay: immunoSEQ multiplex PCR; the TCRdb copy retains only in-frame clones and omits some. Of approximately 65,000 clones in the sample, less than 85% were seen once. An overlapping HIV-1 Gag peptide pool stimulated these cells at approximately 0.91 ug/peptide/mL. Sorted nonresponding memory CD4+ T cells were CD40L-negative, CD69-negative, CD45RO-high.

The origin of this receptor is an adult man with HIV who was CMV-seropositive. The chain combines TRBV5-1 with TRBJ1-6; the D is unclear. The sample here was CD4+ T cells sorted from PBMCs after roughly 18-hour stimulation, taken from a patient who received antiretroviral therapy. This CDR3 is CASSQTEGSLHPLHF. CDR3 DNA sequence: TGCGCCAGCAGCCAAACGGAGGGATCCCTTCATCCCCTCCACTTT.